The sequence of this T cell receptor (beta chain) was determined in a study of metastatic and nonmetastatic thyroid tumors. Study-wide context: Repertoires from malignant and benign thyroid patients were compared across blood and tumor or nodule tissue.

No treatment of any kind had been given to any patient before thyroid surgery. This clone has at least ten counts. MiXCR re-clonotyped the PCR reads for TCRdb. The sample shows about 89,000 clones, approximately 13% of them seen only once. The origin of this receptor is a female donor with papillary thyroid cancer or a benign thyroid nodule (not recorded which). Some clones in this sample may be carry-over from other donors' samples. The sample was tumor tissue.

The CDR3 here is CSASSVSGQNYGYTF. In nucleotides, the CDR3 is TGCAGTGCTAGTTCGGTATCGGGACAGAACTATGGCTACACCTTC. The chain is built from TRBV20-1 and TRBJ1-2, with 7 bases matching TRBD1. Germline V gene data show CDR1 as DFQATT and CDR2 as SNEGSKA (reference sequence). Losses at the gene ends were 3 bases for V and 2 bases for J; bases not matched to a gene: 9. There are 15 residues in the CDR3.